This T cell receptor beta chain is from a study of beta chain features in type 1 diabetes. Background on the study: The study examined about 100,000,000 sorted cells across all samples.

cDNA synthesis used the whole RNA isolate, giving expressed TCRB sequences. Sequencing used immunoSEQ multiplex PCR; TCRdb keeps in-frame clones, though not all of them. The sample has about 180,000 clones, about 13% seen once. Sampling consisted of one heparinised blood draw per donor, averaging about 116 mL. This clone was found a few times. The antigen is unknown. Per the germline V gene, CDR1 is LGHNA and CDR2 is YNFKEQ. Losses at the gene ends were 0 bases for V and 0 bases for J; bases not matched to a gene: 1. The CDR3 has 16 amino acids. Whole-study findings and limits: TCRB repertoires of naive, central memory and Treg cells appeared more similar among patients than among healthy donors.

The receptor's source is a young woman in good health. The sequencing input was central memory CD4+ T cells from blood. V usage is TRBV4-2 and J usage is TRBJ2-1, with 8 bases aligning to TRBD2. The CDR3: CASSQERGASYNEQFF. For the CDR3, the DNA is TGTGCCAGCAGCCAAGAGCGGGGGGCCTCCTACAATGAGCAGTTCTTC.